The source of this T cell receptor beta chain is a study of T-cell memory formation after mild COVID-19. The wider study: TCR clustering was largely donor specific.

Trimming removed 4 bases from V and 1 base from J; junction bases left unmatched: 5. Germline V gene sequence: CDR1 SGHTA, CDR2 FQGTGA. The CDR3 covers 15 residues. Libraries for TCRalpha and TCRbeta carried sample barcodes and unique molecular identifiers via 5'RACE. TCRdb called the 5' RACE reads again in MiXCR, with one record for every CDR3 protein. The sample records 400,000 to 550,000 distinct CDR3 sequences, roughly 23% being singletons. The gene calls are TRBV7-3 and TRBJ2-5; 8 bases are a match to TRBD1. The sample comprised PBMCs or a T cell subset sorted from them (not recorded which). The sequence was collected from an adult woman who had mild COVID-19 (a few samples of this study predate the infection). Cell type and time point are not known. The CDR3 coding sequence is TGTGCCAGCAGCTGGACAGGGCGGTCCCAAGAGACCCAGTACTTC. It yields the protein CASSWTGRSQETQYF.